This is a list of T cell receptor beta chains from one sample in a study of blood T cell repertoires in COVID-19. Produced via immunoSEQ multiplex PCR; TCRdb's table is partial and in-frame only. The sample includes under 250,000 clones, around 92% of them seen just once. Source material: PBMCs or T cells enriched from blood (not recorded which). Receptor source: a woman aged 25 to 39 with acute COVID-19. CDR3s include the opening cysteine and the closing phenylalanine or tryptophan. D genes are given only for firm matches.

TRBV15	TRBD1	TRBJ2-6	TGTGCCACCAGCAGAGACTTAATCCTAGGGGGCCCAAGCTCTGGGGCCAACGTCCTGACTTTC	CATSRDLILGGPSSGANVLTF
TRBV5-6	NA	TRBJ1-2	TGTGCCAGCAGCTTGGTGGGAGACTATGGCTACACCTTC	CASSLVGDYGYTF
TRBV7-3	NA	TRBJ1-3	TGTGCCAGCAGCTCGTCTCCTGGAAACACCATATATTTT	CASSSSPGNTIYF
TRBV5-8	TRBD1	TRBJ1-6	TGTGCCAGCAGCTTAAGGGACAGTAATTCACCCCTCCACTTT	CASSLRDSNSPLHF
TRBV7-2	TRBD2	TRBJ2-1	TGTGCCAGCAGCTCGGGGACTAGCGGCGGAGGTCAGTTCTTC	CASSSGTSGGGQFF
TRBV28	NA	TRBJ2-1	TGTGCCAGCAATGCCGGGGGAAACAATGAGCAGTTCTTC	CASNAGGNNEQFF
TRBV11-2	NA	TRBJ1-6	TGTGCCAGCAGCTTAAGGGGACAAGAAAATTCACCCCTCCACTTT	CASSLRGQENSPLHF
TRBV4-1	TRBD2	TRBJ2-5	TGCGCCAGCAGCCAATCGGGACTAGCGGGGCAAGAGACCCAGTACTTC	CASSQSGLAGQETQYF
TRBV6-5	TRBD2	TRBJ2-3	TGTGCCAGCAGTTACTCGACTAGCGGCACAGATACGCAGTATTTT	CASSYSTSGTDTQYF
TRBV7-2	TRBD2	TRBJ2-1	TGTGCCAGCAGCTCACCCGCGCTAGCGGGGGTTATACATGAGCAGTTCTTC	CASSSPALAGVIHEQFF
TRBV3-1/TRBV3-2	TRBD1	TRBJ2-3	TGTGCCAGCAGCCAACCGGGACAGGGGACAGATACGCAGTATTTT	CASSQPGQGTDTQYF